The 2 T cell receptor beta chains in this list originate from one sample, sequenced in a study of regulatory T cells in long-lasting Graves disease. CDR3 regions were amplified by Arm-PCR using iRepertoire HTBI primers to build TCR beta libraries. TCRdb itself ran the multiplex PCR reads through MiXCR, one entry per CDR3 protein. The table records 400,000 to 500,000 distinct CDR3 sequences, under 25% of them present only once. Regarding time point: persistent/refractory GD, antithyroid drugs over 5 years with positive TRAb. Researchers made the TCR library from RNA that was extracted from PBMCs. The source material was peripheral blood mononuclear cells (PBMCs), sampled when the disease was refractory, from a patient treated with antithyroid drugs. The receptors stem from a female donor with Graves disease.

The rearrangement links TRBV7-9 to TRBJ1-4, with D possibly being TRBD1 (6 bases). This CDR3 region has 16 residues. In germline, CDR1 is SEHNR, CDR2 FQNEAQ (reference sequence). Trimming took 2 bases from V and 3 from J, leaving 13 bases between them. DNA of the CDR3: TGTGCCAGCAGCTTAATGTTCAGGGGAGCTAATGAAAAACTGTTTTTT. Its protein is CASSLMFRGANEKLFF.

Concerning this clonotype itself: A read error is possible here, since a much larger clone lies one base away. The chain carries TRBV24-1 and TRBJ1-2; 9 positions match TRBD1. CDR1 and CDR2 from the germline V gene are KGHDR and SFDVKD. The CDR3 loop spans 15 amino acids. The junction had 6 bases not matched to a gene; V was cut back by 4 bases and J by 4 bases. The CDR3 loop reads CATSDWTGDSYGYTF. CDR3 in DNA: TGTGCCACCAGTGACTGGACAGGGGATTCCTATGGCTACACCTTC.